One and the same sample provided the 27 T cell receptor beta chains below, sequenced in a study of blood T cells in healthy people across ages (dated by TCRdb to 2013 to 2016). The protocol used for the library was 5' RACE. Sequencer: Illumina HiSeq 2500. A second 7 to 11 cycle PCR used a sample-barcoded 5' primer and a J-beta primer mix. TCRdb reworked the public reads: Q25 trimming with fastp, MiXCR clone assembly, productive beta chains retained. Every CDR3 protein is listed once, alongside the most common genes and DNA of its rows. The sample profile shows about 750,000 distinct CDR3 sequences; around half of them were found once. Approximately 40% of the sample lies in the top ten. The sample taken for sequencing was blood. The receptor source for this set is a man aged 80 or over in good health.

The chain links TRBV27 to TRBJ2-5, with D possibly being TRBD2 (6 bases). The length of the CDR3 is 13 residues. Germline values: CDR1 MNHEY, CDR2 SMNVEV (reference sequence). Trimming shortened V by 5 bases and J by 5 bases, and 12 bases separated the two germline ends. CDR3: CASSGGLWETQYF. The CDR3 DNA is TGTGCCAGCAGTGGAGGGCTGTGGGAGACCCAGTACTTC.

In this sample, this clonotype turned up once. The chain couples TRBV7-2 to TRBJ1-5; weak D call: TRBD1 (6 bases). From germline, CDR1 is SGHTA and CDR2 FQGNSA. The V gene lost 5 bases and the J gene lost 3 bases, with 14 bases spanning the gap. The CDR3 has 15 residues. This chain's CDR3 is CASSQTGGPNQPQHF. CDR3 sequence (DNA): TGTGCCAGCAGCCAAACTGGGGGGCCCAATCAGCCCCAGCATTTT.

The gene calls are TRBV7-9 and TRBJ2-2; 12 nucleotides agree with TRBD2. This CDR3 spans 19 amino acids. The junction had 6 bases not matched to a gene; V was cut back by 1 base and J by 0 bases. Germline V gene lookup returns CDR1 SEHNR and CDR2 FQNEAQ (reference sequence). CDR3 sequence reads: CASSLVGLAGGANTGELFF. DNA of the CDR3: TGTGCCAGCAGCTTAGTTGGGCTAGCGGGAGGGGCGAACACCGGGGAGCTGTTTTTT.

This CDR3 reads CASSESSLGRNEQFF. The CDR3 DNA is TGTGCCAGCAGTGAATCGTCGCTAGGGCGGAATGAGCAGTTCTTC. V and J are TRBV6-1 and TRBJ2-1; D ambiguous. The V gene lost 2 bases and the J gene lost 7 bases, with 15 bases spanning the gap. The CDR3 totals 15 residues. The germline V gene encodes CDR1 MNHNS and CDR2 SASEGT.

V is TRBV5-1 and J is TRBJ2-7; TRBD1 matches 10 bases. The trim removed 2 bases at V and 4 bases at J, leaving 9 bases unmatched. Germline V gene lookup returns CDR1 SGHRS and CDR2 YFSETQ. The length of the CDR3 is 16 residues. CDR3 loop: CASSLDIRDRGYEQYF. In DNA, the CDR3 is TGCGCCAGCAGCTTAGACATCCGGGACAGGGGATACGAGCAGTACTTC.

J is TRBJ2-5 and V is TRBV20-1; TRBD2 matches at 11 bases. CDR1 is DFQATT and CDR2 is SNEGSKA in the germline V gene (reference sequence). The CDR3 sequence is 15 residues long. Unmatched junction bases numbered 8, after V lost 6 bases and J lost 2 bases. The CDR3 spells CSATGTSGFQETQYF. CDR3 DNA: TGCAGTGCCACCGGGACTAGCGGTTTTCAAGAGACCCAGTACTTC.

This clonotype occurred a few times. The chain joins TRBV5-1 to TRBJ2-1, with 8 bases fitting TRBD1. The DNA matches TRBJ2-7 better at its end, which makes the J call doubtful. The V gene's germline CDR1 is SGHRS and CDR2 YFSETQ. CDR3 length: 16 residues. In DNA form, the CDR3 reads TGCGCCAGCAGCCCAGGTCCGGGACAGGAGTCCTACGAGCAGTACTTC. Protein: CASSPGPGQESYEQYF.

The V gene is TRBV28, the J gene TRBJ2-2, with 7 positions matching TRBD2. From germline, CDR1 is MDHEN and CDR2 SYDVKM. The CDR3 runs 15 residues. The ends lost 6 bases at V and 3 bases at J; junction bases unmatched: 7. Here the CDR3 reads CASRLRESYTGELFF. The CDR3 coding sequence is TGTGCCAGCAGGCTGCGGGAGAGTTACACCGGGGAGCTGTTTTTT.

The CDR3 DNA sequence: TGTGCCAGCAGTTTTTCCAGGGCCACAGATACGCAGTATTTT. Its protein is CASSFSRATDTQYF. The rearrangement links TRBV27 to TRBJ2-3, with D tentatively TRBD1 (5 bases). Trimming pared 3 bases from V and 2 bases from J, leaving 9 bases between. The CDR3 runs 14 residues. Germline CDR1 MNHEY, CDR2 SMNVEV (reference sequence).

V and J are TRBV6-5 and TRBJ2-4, with TRBD2 as a possible D gene (5 bases). CDR1 and CDR2 from the germline V gene are MNHEY and SVGAGI. The CDR3 covers 12 residues. Trimming removed 1 base from V and 13 bases from J, with 11 bases in between. CDR3 region: CASSYLTGEQYF. The CDR3 nucleotides are TGTGCCAGCAGTTACTTAACTGGGGAGCAGTACTTC.

The CDR3 sequence: CASSPHRGLWGNQPQHF. CDR3 nucleotide sequence: TGTGCCAGCAGCCCCCACCGGGGCCTATGGGGAAATCAGCCCCAGCATTTT. J is TRBJ1-5 and V is TRBV27; possibly TRBD1 for D (5 bases). This CDR3 has 17 residues. Germline values: CDR1 MNHEY, CDR2 SMNVEV (reference sequence). The V end was cut by 6 bases, the J end by 4 bases, with 22 bases between.

This chain joins TRBV29-1 and TRBJ2-7; D is possibly TRBD1 or TRBD2 (5 bases each). Trimming took off 0 bases at V and 2 bases at J, with 11 bases between the two ends. The CDR3 has 14 residues. Looked up from germline, CDR1 is SQVTM and CDR2 is ANQGSEA. CDR3 nucleotides: TGCAGCGTTGAAGATCGGGACCGGCCCTACGAGCAGTACTTC. It codes for CSVEDRDRPYEQYF.

A few counts support this clonotype. The genes are TRBV20-1 and TRBJ2-1, with 7 bases identical to TRBD1. This CDR3 region has 16 residues. From germline, CDR1 is DFQATT and CDR2 SNEGSKA (reference sequence). The ends lost 5 bases at V and 1 base at J; junction bases unmatched: 11. Here the CDR3 DNA reads TGCAGTGCTTTCGCGTCGGGACAGAGGTCCTACAATGAGCAGTTCTTC. Translated, it gives CSAFASGQRSYNEQFF.

The V and J genes are TRBV5-1 and TRBJ2-5, with unresolved D. Germline loops: CDR1 SGHRS, CDR2 YFSETQ. Trimming left V 0 bases short and J 7 bases short, with 7 bases between. This CDR3 has 12 residues. Here the CDR3 reads CASSLEVGTQYF. The CDR3 DNA reads TGCGCCAGCAGCTTGGAGGTTGGGACCCAGTACTTC.

The rearrangement uses TRBV19 and TRBJ1-5, with D tentatively TRBD1 (5 bases). The germline gives CDR1 LNHDA, CDR2 SQIVND (reference sequence). The CDR3 length is 14 residues. V was clipped by 8 bases and J by 7 bases, with 18 bases between them. CDR3 sequence reads: CASHTGLWDQPQHF. The CDR3 coding sequence is TGTGCCAGTCATACGGGGTTGTGGGACCAGCCCCAGCATTTT.

This clonotype was detected only once. The chain employs TRBV5-6 and TRBJ1-2, with 8 bases matching TRBD1. The CDR3 is made up of 14 amino acids. Losses at the gene ends were 3 bases for V and 2 bases for J; bases not matched to a gene: 3. The V gene's germline CDR1 is SGHDT and CDR2 YYEEEE. CDR3 protein: CASSWDRRNYGYTF. DNA for the CDR3: TGTGCCAGCAGCTGGGACAGGCGGAACTATGGCTACACCTTC.

This clonotype was seen a few times. V and J are TRBV20-1 and TRBJ2-1; no clear D gene. Per the germline V gene, CDR1 is DFQATT and CDR2 is SNEGSKA (reference sequence). This CDR3 contains 17 residues. Trimming took off 0 bases at V and 0 bases at J, with 15 bases between the two ends. The CDR3 DNA follows: TGCAGTGCTAGAGATTTGGCGCGATCGAGCTCCTACAATGAGCAGTTCTTC. As protein: CSARDLARSSSYNEQFF.

This clonotype came up a few times. This sequence joins TRBV5-1 and TRBJ2-7; TRBD1 is a possible D gene (5 bases). V lost 2 bases and J lost 5, with 17 bases in between. The CDR3 totals 15 residues. Germline CDR1 and CDR2: SGHRS and YFSETQ. DNA of the CDR3: TGCGCCAGCAGCTTCATTCAGGGATCTAACGACGAGCAGTACTTC. Its protein product is CASSFIQGSNDEQYF.

This rearrangement joins TRBV7-9 to TRBJ2-7; D is perhaps TRBD1 (6 bases). The V gene's germline CDR1 is SEHNR and CDR2 FQNEAQ (reference sequence). The CDR3 runs to 16 residues. Trimming cost V 5 bases and J 7 bases, with 24 bases left between them. The CDR3 region has the DNA TGTGCCAGCAGCACCGCCGGGACCCAGGGACACAATGAGCAGTACTTC. This codes for CASSTAGTQGHNEQYF.

The sample holds a few counts of this clonotype. V gene TRBV20-1 combines with J gene TRBJ2-7; 9 bases agree with TRBD1. Trimming cost V 4 bases and J 1 base; bases outside gene matches: 2. The length of the CDR3 is 13 residues. Per the germline V gene, CDR1 is DFQATT and CDR2 is SNEGSKA (reference sequence). The CDR3 coding sequence is TGCAGTGCTACGACAGGGGGGTCCTACGAGCAGTACTTC. Encoded protein: CSATTGGSYEQYF.

This chain links TRBV2 with TRBJ2-7, with D perhaps matching TRBD1 (5 bases). V dropped 8 bases and J dropped 0 bases, with 14 bases sitting between them. This CDR3 region has 14 residues. Germline V gene lookup returns CDR1 SNHLY and CDR2 FYNNEI. CDR3 nucleotides: TGTGCCAGCCAAGCTGAACAGGTCTCCTACGAGCAGTACTTC. Translated: CASQAEQVSYEQYF.

V gene TRBV19 combines with J gene TRBJ2-1; D could derive from TRBD1 or TRBD2 (5 bases each). CDR1 is LNHDA and CDR2 is SQIVND in the germline V gene (reference sequence). This CDR3 is built from 13 residues. The V and J ends lost 2 bases and 6 bases respectively, with 8 bases between them. The CDR3 nucleotides read TGTGCCAGTAGTATATCGGGGACCAATGAGCAGTTCTTC. Translating it yields CASSISGTNEQFF.

The rearrangement links TRBV28 to TRBJ2-5; 8 nucleotides align to TRBD1. TRBJ2-1 matches the DNA end more closely, so the J call is doubtful. Germline V gene sequence: CDR1 MDHEN, CDR2 SYDVKM. The CDR3 has 15 residues. CDR3 residues: CASRATGGDQETQFF. The CDR3 DNA reads as TGTGCCAGCAGGGCAACAGGGGGAGATCAAGAGACCCAGTTCTTC.

The V gene is TRBV12-3 or TRBV12-4, the J gene TRBJ2-4, with TRBD1 matching 7 bases. The CDR3 runs to 14 residues. V lost 1 base and J lost 6; bases outside the gene matches: 3. In DNA, the CDR3 is TGTGCCAGCAGTTTAGGACAGGGAAGAAACATTCAGTACTTC. Protein sequence: CASSLGQGRNIQYF.

The chain couples TRBV4-2 to TRBJ2-7, with 10 bases that match TRBD2. The V and J ends lost 4 bases and 0 bases, in that order; junction bases with no gene match: 6. From germline, CDR1 is LGHNA and CDR2 YNFKEQ. This CDR3 is 16 amino acids long. DNA of the CDR3: TGTGCCAGCAGCCCCGCTAGCGGGAGTAGCTCCTACGAGCAGTACTTC. Translating gives CASSPASGSSSYEQYF.

V gene TRBV12-3 or TRBV12-4 combines with J gene TRBJ2-1; 14 positions match TRBD2. V shed 3 bases and J 6 bases; nucleotides not matched to a gene: 13. The CDR3 is 19 amino acids. The DNA of the CDR3 is TGTGCCAGCAGTTTCCCCTCGGGACTAGCGGGAGTTCCGGCCAATGAGCAGTTCTTC. This translates into CASSFPSGLAGVPANEQFF.

The gene calls are TRBV27 and TRBJ2-5; 12 bases map to TRBD2. V trimming: 2 bases; J trimming: 11 bases; junction bases outside the gene matches: 9. The CDR3 spans 15 residues. Germline CDR1 is MNHEY and CDR2 is SMNVEV (reference sequence). The CDR3 DNA follows: TGTGCCAGCAGTTTACTAGCGGGAGGGCCTCGTGAGCAGTACTTC. Translation: CASSLLAGGPREQYF.